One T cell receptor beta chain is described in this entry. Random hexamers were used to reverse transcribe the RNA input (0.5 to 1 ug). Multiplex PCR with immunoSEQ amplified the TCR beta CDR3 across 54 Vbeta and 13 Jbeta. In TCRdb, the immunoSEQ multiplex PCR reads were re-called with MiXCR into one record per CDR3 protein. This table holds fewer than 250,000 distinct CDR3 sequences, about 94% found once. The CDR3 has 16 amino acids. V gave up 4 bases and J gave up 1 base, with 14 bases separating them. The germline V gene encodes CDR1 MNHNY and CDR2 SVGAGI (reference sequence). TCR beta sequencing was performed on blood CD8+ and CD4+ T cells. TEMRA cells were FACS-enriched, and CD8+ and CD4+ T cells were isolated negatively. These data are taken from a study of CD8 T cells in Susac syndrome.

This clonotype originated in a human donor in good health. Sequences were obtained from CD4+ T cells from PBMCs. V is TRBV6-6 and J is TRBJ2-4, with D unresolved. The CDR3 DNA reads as TGTGCCAGCAGTTCTCGACAAGGTGGTGCCAAAAACATTCAGTACTTC. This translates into CASSSRQGGAKNIQYF.